The source of this T cell receptor beta chain is a study of CD8 T cells in Susac syndrome. Study-level background: Patients with Susac syndrome were, at the time of blood collection, therapy-naive, maintained on corticosteroids, or maintained on intravenous immunoglobulin alone. Study outcomes and limitations: By the study's own acknowledgment, its TCR sequencing and HLA analysis included relatively few individuals.

A word on this clonotype: Its antigen is still unknown.

RNA, at 0.5 to 1 ug, was reverse transcribed with random hexamers. The authors amplified TCR beta CDR3 across 54 Vbeta and 13 Jbeta using immunoSEQ multiplex PCR. TCRdb re-called the immunoSEQ multiplex PCR reads through MiXCR, storing one row per CDR3 protein. Of some 190,000 distinct CDR3 sequences listed, 94% are singletons. CDR3 size: 15 residues. V trimming: 4 bases; J trimming: 5 bases; junction bases outside the gene matches: 5. CDR1 is LNHNV, CDR2 YYDKDF, per germline (reference sequence). Through negative isolation, CD4+ and CD8+ T cells were obtained, while TEMRA cells were enriched using FACS.

Sequencing was carried out using CD4+ T cells from PBMCs. This TCR derives from a human donor with Susac syndrome. V and J are TRBV15 and TRBJ2-3, with 11 nucleotides matching TRBD2. The CDR3 protein is CATSINLAGGDTQYF. DNA of the CDR3: TGTGCCACCAGCATAAATCTAGCGGGGGGAGATACGCAGTATTTT. The variable domain in full, completed from reference TRBV15 and TRBJ2-3, reads DAMVIQNPRYQVTQFGKPVTLSCSQTLNHNVMYWYQQKSSQAPKLLFHYYDKDFNNEADTPDNFQSRRPNTSFCFLDIRSPGLGDTAMYLCATSINLAGGDTQYFGPGTRLTVL.